Listed below are T cell receptor beta chains from one sample, sequenced in a study of T-cell reconstitution after alpha-beta-depleted transplantation in children. From the PCR reads, TCRdb called clonotypes with MiXCR, one entry per CDR3 protein. The table lists 500,000 to 750,000 distinct CDR3 sequences, over 20% of them singletons. This specimen was PBMCs, taken before TCRalphabeta/CD19-depleted stem cell transplant. The receptors derive from a boy under two years old with Wiskott-Aldrich syndrome, due to receive a stem cell transplant. Both conserved end residues are part of each CDR3. D genes are given only for firm matches. Clone size is stated in some rows and not others, as once, few, many or a class when expanded.

d_gene: TRBD1
v_gene: TRBV5-1
j_gene: TRBJ2-5
abundance: .
CDR3nt: TGCGCCAGCAGCTTGGCCGGGACAGGGGCTCAAGAGACCCAGTACTTC
CDR3aa: CASSLAGTGAQETQYF

d_gene: .
v_gene: TRBV14
j_gene: TRBJ2-1
abundance: .
CDR3nt: TGTGCCAGCAGCCAGCACCATACGGGTGAGCAGTTCTTC
CDR3aa: CASSQHHTGEQFF

d_gene: .
v_gene: TRBV10-2
j_gene: TRBJ2-7
abundance: .
CDR3nt: TGCGCCAGCAGTTTCGGGCCTCTATATTACTACGAGCAGTACTTC
CDR3aa: CASSFGPLYYYEQYF

d_gene: .
v_gene: TRBV29-1
j_gene: TRBJ2-2
abundance: .
CDR3nt: TGCAGCGCCGGGGCGACAGCGAACACCGGGGAGCTGTTTTTT
CDR3aa: CSAGATANTGELFF

d_gene: TRBD2
v_gene: TRBV6-2/TRBV6-3
j_gene: TRBJ2-1
abundance: .
CDR3nt: TGTGCCAGCAGTTACGCAGTTGGTTGGACTAGCGGGAGTTTTGAGCAGTTCTTC
CDR3aa: CASSYAVGWTSGSFEQFF

d_gene: TRBD2
v_gene: TRBV5-5
j_gene: TRBJ2-7
abundance: few
CDR3nt: TGTGCCAGCAGCTTTAGCGGGAGGAACTACTACGAGCAGTACTTC
CDR3aa: CASSFSGRNYYEQYF

d_gene: .
v_gene: TRBV6-6
j_gene: TRBJ2-7
abundance: .
CDR3nt: TGTGCCAGCAGCCCAGGGCTCGAGCAGTACTTC
CDR3aa: CASSPGLEQYF

d_gene: .
v_gene: TRBV2
j_gene: TRBJ2-1
abundance: .
CDR3nt: TGTGCCAGACAAGCCGAAAGCTCCTACAATGAGCAGTTCTTC
CDR3aa: CARQAESSYNEQFF

d_gene: TRBD1
v_gene: TRBV6-6
j_gene: TRBJ1-5
abundance: few
CDR3nt: TGTGCCAGCAACAACAGGGGAGATCAGCCCCAGCATTTT
CDR3aa: CASNNRGDQPQHF

d_gene: .
v_gene: TRBV27
j_gene: TRBJ2-1
abundance: few
CDR3nt: TGTGCCAGCAGTCGAATAGACGGGGGGCCCATCAATGAGCAGTTCTTC
CDR3aa: CASSRIDGGPINEQFF

d_gene: .
v_gene: TRBV7-4
j_gene: TRBJ2-1
abundance: .
CDR3nt: TGTGCCAGCAGTTCAAGGGGGGGGGAGGGCAGCAATGAGCAGTTCTTC
CDR3aa: CASSSRGGEGSNEQFF

d_gene: .
v_gene: TRBV20-1
j_gene: TRBJ1-2
abundance: few
CDR3nt: TGCAGTGCTAGGGACGGGAGGGTAAGCGGTCGTGATTATGGCTACACCTTC
CDR3aa: CSARDGRVSGRDYGYTF

d_gene: .
v_gene: TRBV10-3
j_gene: TRBJ1-5
abundance: .
CDR3nt: TGTGCCATCAGGGACAGCGGCAATCAGCCCCAGCATTTT
CDR3aa: CAIRDSGNQPQHF

d_gene: TRBD1
v_gene: TRBV9
j_gene: TRBJ2-2
abundance: .
CDR3nt: TGTGCCAGCAGCGAAAGACAGGGGTACACCGGGGAGCTGTTTTTT
CDR3aa: CASSERQGYTGELFF